This T cell receptor beta chain was sequenced during a study of CD8 T cells in ankylosing spondylitis. The CDR3 has 17 amino acids. Trimming at V came to 3 bases and at J to 5 bases, leaving 12 bases not matched to a gene. Germline-derived CDR1 and CDR2 are SGDLS and YYNGEE. One entry per CDR3 protein results from TCRdb running MiXCR on the 5' RACE reads. Here the sample spans about 89,000 distinct CDR3 sequences, 27% being singletons. The rearrangement links TRBV9 to TRBJ1-4; TRBD1 aligns across 8 bases. The clonotype comes from a male donor with ankylosing spondylitis or in good health (not recorded which). Sequences were obtained from blood, either unsorted or a sorted T cell fraction (not recorded which). The CDR3, as DNA: TGTGCCAGCAGCGAGGGGTTCCGACAGGGGCCGAATGAAAAACTGTTTTTT. It encodes CASSEGFRQGPNEKLFF.